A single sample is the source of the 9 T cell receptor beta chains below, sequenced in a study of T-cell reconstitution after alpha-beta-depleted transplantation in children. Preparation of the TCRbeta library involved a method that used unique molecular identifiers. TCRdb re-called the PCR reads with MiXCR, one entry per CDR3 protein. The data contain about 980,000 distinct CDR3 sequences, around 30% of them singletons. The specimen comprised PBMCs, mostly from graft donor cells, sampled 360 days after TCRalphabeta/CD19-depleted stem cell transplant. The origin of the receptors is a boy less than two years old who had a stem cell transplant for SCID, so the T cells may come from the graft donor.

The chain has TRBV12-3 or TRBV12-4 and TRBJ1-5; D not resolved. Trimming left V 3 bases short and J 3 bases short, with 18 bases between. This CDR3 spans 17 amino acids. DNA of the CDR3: TGTGCCAGCAGTTTTCTGATAGGGAAATCGAACAATCAGCCCCAGCATTTT. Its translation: CASSFLIGKSNNQPQHF.

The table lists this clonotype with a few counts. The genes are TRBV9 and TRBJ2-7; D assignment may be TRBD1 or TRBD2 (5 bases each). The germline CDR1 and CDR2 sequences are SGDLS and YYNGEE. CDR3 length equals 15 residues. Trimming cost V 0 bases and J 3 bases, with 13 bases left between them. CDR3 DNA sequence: TGTGCCAGCAGCGTAGATCCAGGGAGTATCTACGAGCAGTACTTC. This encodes CASSVDPGSIYEQYF.

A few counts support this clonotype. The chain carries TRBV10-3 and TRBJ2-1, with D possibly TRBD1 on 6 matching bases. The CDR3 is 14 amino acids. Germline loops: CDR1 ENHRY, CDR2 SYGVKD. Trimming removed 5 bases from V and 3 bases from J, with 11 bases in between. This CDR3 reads CAISTGTNYNEQFF. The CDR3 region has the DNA TGTGCCATCAGTACCGGGACAAACTACAATGAGCAGTTCTTC.

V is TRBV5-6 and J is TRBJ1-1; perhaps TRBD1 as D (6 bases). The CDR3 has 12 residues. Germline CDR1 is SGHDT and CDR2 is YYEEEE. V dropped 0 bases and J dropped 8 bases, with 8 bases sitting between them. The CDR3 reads CASSLGQVEAFF. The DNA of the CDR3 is TGTGCCAGCAGCTTGGGACAGGTCGAAGCTTTCTTT. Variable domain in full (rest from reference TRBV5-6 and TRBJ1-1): DAGVTQSPTHLIKTRGQQVTLRCSPKSGHDTVSWYQQALGQGPQFIFQYYEEEERQRGNFPDRFSGHQFPNYSSELNVNALLLGDSALYLCASSLGQVEAFFGQGTRLTVV.

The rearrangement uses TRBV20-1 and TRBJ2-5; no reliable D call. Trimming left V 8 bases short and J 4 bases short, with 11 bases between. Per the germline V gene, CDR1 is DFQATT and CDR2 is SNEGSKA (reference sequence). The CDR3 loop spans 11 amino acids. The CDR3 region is CSPYRVETQYF. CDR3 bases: TGCAGTCCGTATAGGGTAGAGACCCAGTACTTC.

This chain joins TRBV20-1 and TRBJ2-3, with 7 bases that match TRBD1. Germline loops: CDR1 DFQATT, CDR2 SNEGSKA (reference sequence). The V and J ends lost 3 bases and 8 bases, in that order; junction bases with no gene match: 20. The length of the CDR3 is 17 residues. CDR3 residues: CSASFVASLRGLVTQYF. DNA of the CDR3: TGCAGTGCTAGTTTTGTGGCTAGCCTTAGGGGGCTGGTTACGCAGTATTTT.

The chain's CDR3 is CAIQGNSDTQYF. CDR3 coding DNA: TGTGCCATACAGGGAAATTCAGATACGCAGTATTTT. The genes are TRBV10-3 and TRBJ2-3; a weak D match, TRBD1 (6 bases). Trimming stripped 9 bases from V and 4 bases from J, with 11 bases between. This CDR3 is built from 12 residues. CDR1 is ENHRY, CDR2 SYGVKD, per germline.

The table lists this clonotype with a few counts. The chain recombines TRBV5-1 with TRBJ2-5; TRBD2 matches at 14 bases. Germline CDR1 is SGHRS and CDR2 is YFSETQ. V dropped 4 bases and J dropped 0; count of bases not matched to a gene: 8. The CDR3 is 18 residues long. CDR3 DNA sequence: TGCGCCAGCAGCCCGATCGGGACTAGCGGGGGCTACCAAGAGACCCAGTACTTC. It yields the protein CASSPIGTSGGYQETQYF.

CDR3 DNA sequence: TGCGCCAGCAGCGTTCAGGGGGCCCAGTCTGAAGCTTTCTTT. Encoded protein: CASSVQGAQSEAFF. This chain links TRBV5-1 with TRBJ1-1; 8 bases map to TRBD1. V gave up 4 bases and J gave up 6 bases; unmatched junction bases: 8. This CDR3 has 14 amino acids. Germline CDR1 and CDR2: SGHRS and YFSETQ.